Listed below are T cell receptor beta chains from one sample, sequenced in a study of cytomegalovirus exposure and HLA in healthy donors. Only in-frame clones appear in the TCRdb table, and some are missing; sequencing was by immunoSEQ multiplex PCR. This sample has approximately 200,000 clones, with 70% to 80% found just once. The specimen sequenced was PBMCs. The receptors shown here come from a woman in her 30s in good health and CMV-seropositive. CDR3s include the opening cysteine and the closing phenylalanine or tryptophan. D genes are given only for firm matches. The size field is filled for only some rows; it gives once, few, many or a size class.

J gene,V gene,D gene,clone size,CDR3 DNA,CDR3 protein
TRBJ1-2,TRBV27,-,-,TGTGCCAGCAGTCACGTACAGGGACCCGATGACTATGGCTACACCTTC,CASSHVQGPDDYGYTF
TRBJ2-1,TRBV6-5,TRBD2,few,TGTGCCAGCAGTCGAAGCGGGAGGACCTACAATGAGCAGTTCTTC,CASSRSGRTYNEQFF
TRBJ2-7,TRBV4-1,-,-,TGCGCCAGCAGCCAAGAATTCCCGGGAGCCTCCTACGAGCAGTACTTC,CASSQEFPGASYEQYF
TRBJ2-5,TRBV11-2,TRBD2,-,TGTGCCAGCAGCTTAGAATTTTGGAGGGCTAGCGGCCCTCAAGAGACCCAGTACTTC,CASSLEFWRASGPQETQYF
TRBJ2-2,TRBV13,-,-,TGTGCCAGCAGTCTTATTCAAGGGGAGGAGCTGTTTTTT,CASSLIQGEELFF
TRBJ2-7,TRBV6-5,TRBD1,-,TGTGCCAGCAGTTACTCCCTGACAGGGGGTTCGTACGAGCAGTACTTC,CASSYSLTGGSYEQYF
TRBJ2-7,TRBV13,-,-,TGTGCCAGCAGCGGGGGCGGCGGGGGACCCGCCGGGGAGCAGTACTTC,CASSGGGGGPAGEQYF
TRBJ2-5,TRBV5-1,-,-,TGCGCCAGCAGCCCTTCGGAAGAGACCCAGTACTTC,CASSPSEETQYF
TRBJ1-6,TRBV5-6,TRBD1,-,TGTGCCAGCAGCTTGGTCATTAGGGACAGGGCTTCACCCCTCCACTTT,CASSLVIRDRASPLHF
TRBJ1-1,TRBV5-1,-,-,TGCGCCAGCCTAAGGGGCACTGAAGCTTTCTTT,CASLRGTEAFF
TRBJ1-5,TRBV19,-,-,TGTGCCAGTAGTACCGGTAGAGGGCTCTATCAGCCCCAGCATTTT,CASSTGRGLYQPQHF
TRBJ2-7,TRBV9,TRBD2,-,TGTGCCAGCAGCGTAGGTGGACTAGCAGGCGACGAGCAGTACTTC,CASSVGGLAGDEQYF
TRBJ1-2,TRBV19,TRBD1,-,TGTGCCAGTAGTCCCTCAGGGGGCGACTATGGCTACACCTTC,CASSPSGGDYGYTF
TRBJ2-3,TRBV4-3,TRBD1,-,TGCGCCAGCAAAATAGGCACAGGGGACACAGATACGCAGTATTTT,CASKIGTGDTDTQYF
TRBJ1-4,TRBV5-1,TRBD1,-,TGCGCCAGCCAGGGGGACCCTAATGAAAAACTGTTTTTT,CASQGDPNEKLFF
TRBJ2-7,TRBV25-1,TRBD1,once,TGTGCCAGCAGTGAATTAGGGACAGACATCTACGAGCAGTACTTC,CASSELGTDIYEQYF
TRBJ2-7,TRBV5-8,TRBD2,few,TGTGCCAGCACCCAAGAGCGGGGAAGCTACGAGCAGTACTTC,CASTQERGSYEQYF
TRBJ1-1,TRBV6-6,-,-,TGTGCCAGCAGTTCCTCGGACACGGCCACTGAAGCTTTCTTT,CASSSSDTATEAFF
TRBJ1-2,TRBV7-9,-,-,TGTGCCAGCAGCTTAGACTCGGTGCGGGCTATTAACTATGGCTACACCTTC,CASSLDSVRAINYGYTF
TRBJ1-4,TRBV15,-,-,TGTGCCACCAGCTCGAAGCGAGGGCTGCATGAAAAACTGTTTTTT,CATSSKRGLHEKLFF
TRBJ1-1,TRBV5-1,-,few,TGCGCCAGCAGCCGCGAGCCCCTGAGCACTGAAGCTTTCTTT,CASSREPLSTEAFF
TRBJ2-7,TRBV7-6,-,-,TGTGCCAGCAGCGAGTTAGGGGTGGGGGACTGGAAACCTTACGAGCAGTACTTC,CASSELGVGDWKPYEQYF
TRBJ2-6,TRBV6-1,-,-,TGTGCCAGCAGCCTATCAGGGTCCGGGGCCAACGTCCTGACTTTC,CASSLSGSGANVLTF
TRBJ2-7,TRBV4-1,-,-,TGCGCCAGCAGCCTTGACAGCTCCTACGAGCAGTACTTC,CASSLDSSYEQYF
TRBJ1-5,TRBV19,-,-,TGTGCCAGTAGTTACCTTTTCACAGATCAGCCCCAGCATTTT,CASSYLFTDQPQHF
TRBJ1-1,TRBV10-3,-,-,TGTGCCATCAGTGACTTCAGGGCGGACACTGAAGCTTTCTTT,CAISDFRADTEAFF
TRBJ2-1,TRBV9,TRBD2,-,TGTGCCAGCAGCGTCCGTAGCGGGAGCTCCTACAATGAGCAGTTCTTC,CASSVRSGSSYNEQFF
TRBJ1-5,TRBV19,-,-,TGTGCCAGTAGTATATCTCGACAGACTAGCAATCAGCCCCAGCATTTT,CASSISRQTSNQPQHF
TRBJ2-1,TRBV27,-,-,TGTGCCAGCAGTGGAGGGAGAGGCACCTACAATGAGCAGTTCTTC,CASSGGRGTYNEQFF
TRBJ2-7,TRBV7-9,-,-,TGTGCCAGCAGCTTAGCGCCGGGGAGAGGATTCTACGAGCAGTACTTC,CASSLAPGRGFYEQYF
TRBJ2-7,TRBV2,TRBD1,-,TGTGCCAGCAGTCCCGGGACAGAGTCCGAGCAGTACTTC,CASSPGTESEQYF
TRBJ2-3,TRBV9,TRBD1,-,TGTGCCAGCAGCATAGGGGGCAGCGCTGGTGGAGATACGCAGTATTTT,CASSIGGSAGGDTQYF
TRBJ2-7,TRBV6-1,TRBD2,few,TGTGCCAGCAGTGAGCGGGGGGTGAGGGACGAGCAGTACTTC,CASSERGVRDEQYF
TRBJ2-2,TRBV11-2,-,-,TGTGCCAGCAGCTTAGTCTTCCTGAACACCGGGGAGCTGTTTTTT,CASSLVFLNTGELFF
TRBJ1-1,TRBV10-3,-,-,TGTGCCATCAGTGAGTACGGGTTTGATACTGAAGCTTTCTTT,CAISEYGFDTEAFF
TRBJ2-2,TRBV7-9,TRBD2,once,TGTGCCAGCAGCTTCCGGACTAGCGGGGGGCGAAACACCGGGGAGCTGTTTTTT,CASSFRTSGGRNTGELFF
TRBJ1-4,TRBV7-9,-,-,TGTGCCAGCAGCTCCCGAGACAGATTCGGCGAAAAACTGTTTTTT,CASSSRDRFGEKLFF
TRBJ1-5,TRBV10-3,-,-,TGTGCCATCAGTGAGTCGATTATAAGGGGGTCGGGTCAGCCCCAGCATTTT,CAISESIIRGSGQPQHF
TRBJ2-3,TRBV7-2,TRBD2,-,TGTGCCAGCAGCAAAACTAGCGCGGATACGCAGTATTTT,CASSKTSADTQYF
TRBJ2-5,TRBV5-4,-,-,TGTGCCAGCAGCCCAAGAACAGATCAAGAGACCCAGTACTTC,CASSPRTDQETQYF
TRBJ2-7,TRBV10-2,TRBD1,few,TGCGCCAGCAGTCCCCTCGGGACAGGGGGCCACGAGCAGTACTTC,CASSPLGTGGHEQYF
TRBJ2-3,TRBV30,TRBD1,-,TGTGCCTGGGGCCCAGGGGGAGCAGATACGCAGTATTTT,CAWGPGGADTQYF